Each of the 22 T cell receptor beta chains below was sequenced from the same sample in a study of CD8 T cells in ankylosing spondylitis (dated by TCRdb to between 2016 and 2019). General findings and caveats noted by the study authors: Blood from ankylosing spondylitis patients appeared to be characterized by a TCR beta motif composed of about 8 highly homologous amino acid variants.

Library preparation was by 5' RACE. TCRdb names Illumina HiSeq 2500 as the instrument used. Clones were called with MiXCR by TCRdb after fastp trimmed the public reads at Q25, and only in-frame beta chains were retained. All rows with the same CDR3 protein become a single entry with the most common DNA and genes. The sample table shows roughly 700,000 distinct CDR3 sequences, and 19% are seen once. About 19% of the sample rests with the top ten. No cognate antigen is known for these TCRs. The material sequenced was blood, either unsorted or a sorted T cell fraction (not recorded which). The source is a male donor with ankylosing spondylitis.

This chain uses TRBV28 with TRBJ1-2; unclear D gene. Trimming shortened V by 5 bases and J by 4 bases, and 14 bases separated the two germline ends. Germline CDR1 reads MDHEN; CDR2 reads SYDVKM. The CDR3 spans 14 residues. The CDR3 reads CASSANGISYGYTF. The CDR3 DNA reads TGTGCCAGCAGTGCCAACGGCATTTCCTATGGCTACACCTTC.

The chain carries TRBV6-1 and TRBJ2-7; TRBD1 aligns across 8 bases. V was clipped by 5 bases and J by 5 bases; unmatched bases: 5. Per germline, CDR1 MNHNS and CDR2 SASEGT. The CDR3 sequence is 13 residues long. The DNA of the CDR3 is TGTGCCAGCAGTCCCGGACAGGGAAACGAGCAGTACTTC. This gives the protein CASSPGQGNEQYF.

In this sample, this clonotype turned up a few times. V is TRBV2 and J is TRBJ2-1; 10 bases are a match to TRBD2. The CDR3 length is 14 residues. From germline, CDR1 is SNHLY and CDR2 FYNNEI. V shed 6 bases, J shed 5 bases, and the junction held 4 bases outside the gene matches. The CDR3 DNA follows: TGTGCCAGCAGACGGACTAGCGGCAACAATGAGCAGTTCTTC. Translation gives CASRRTSGNNEQFF.

The table lists this clonotype with many counts. The chain couples TRBV7-9 to TRBJ2-1, with unresolved D. Germline V CDR1 and CDR2: SEHNR, FQNEAQ (reference sequence). The CDR3 is 14 residues long. Trimming took off 1 base at V and 4 bases at J, with 8 bases between the two ends. CDR3 loop: CASSLEAVYNEQFF. DNA of the CDR3: TGTGCCAGCAGCTTAGAGGCAGTGTACAATGAGCAGTTCTTC.

This clonotype was seen only a few times. The chain uses TRBV6-2 or TRBV6-3 and TRBJ2-7; possible D gene TRBD2, 5 bases. CDR1 and CDR2 (germline): MNHEY, SVGEGT. Trimming took 2 bases from V and 0 from J, leaving 11 bases between them. The CDR3 sequence is 15 residues long. The CDR3 DNA reads as TGTGCCAGCAGTTACCGTAGCGCGATCTCCTACGAGCAGTACTTC. Its protein product is CASSYRSAISYEQYF.

This clonotype appeared a few times. The chain couples TRBV29-1 to TRBJ1-1; 7 nucleotides agree with TRBD1. Germline-derived CDR1 and CDR2 are SQVTM and ANQGSEA. The CDR3 loop spans 12 amino acids. V lost 0 bases and J lost 11; bases outside the gene matches: 6. The CDR3 reads CSVEDRGRGAFF. The CDR3 bases are TGCAGCGTTGAAGATCGTGGCAGGGGGGCTTTCTTT.

This clonotype was observed a few times. CDR3 bases: TGTGCCAGCACCTCCGGCAGGGGCAGCAATCAGCCCCAGCATTTT. Translating it yields CASTSGRGSNQPQHF. The chain is built from TRBV6-2 or TRBV6-3 and TRBJ1-5, with D possibly being TRBD1 (6 bases). Deletions cut 7 bases from V and 1 base from J, with 14 bases between. The CDR3 runs 15 residues. Germline CDR1 and CDR2: MNHEY and SVGEGT.

This clonotype was detected only a few times. CDR3 sequence reads: CASSLGLAGGNSYNEQFF. The CDR3, as DNA: TGTGCCAGCAGTTTGGGACTAGCGGGGGGAAACTCCTACAATGAGCAGTTCTTC. The chain has TRBV2 and TRBJ2-1, with 15 positions matching TRBD2. J was trimmed by 0 bases and V by 5 bases; bases with no gene match: 5. Germline-derived CDR1 and CDR2 are SNHLY and FYNNEI. The CDR3 loop spans 18 amino acids.

The chain employs TRBV6-2 or TRBV6-3 and TRBJ2-7; TRBD2 matches 16 bases. Germline loops: CDR1 MNHEY, CDR2 SVGEGT. This CDR3 has 20 amino acids. V was pared by 6 bases and J by 1 base, with 15 bases of the junction left unmatched. The CDR3 DNA sequence: TGTGCCAGCAGCTCGCCGAAGGTGGGACTAGCGGGAGGGAGGTCCTACGAGCAGTACTTC. This translates into CASSSPKVGLAGGRSYEQYF.

This clonotype was seen more than once but under ten times. This chain connects TRBV20-1 to TRBJ2-3; 7 positions match TRBD2. CDR1 and CDR2 (germline): DFQATT, SNEGSKA (reference sequence). V lost 5 bases to trimming and J lost 0 bases; unmatched junction nucleotides: 5. CDR3 length equals 14 residues. For the CDR3, the DNA is TGCAGTGCTTCCCCCGGGGGGAGCACAGATACGCAGTATTTT. This codes for CSASPGGSTDTQYF.

A few counts support this clonotype. The chain is built from TRBV10-3 and TRBJ1-4, with D tentatively TRBD1 (5 bases). Trimming removed 5 bases at V and 7 bases at J, with 11 bases between. Germline lookup yields CDR1 ENHRY and CDR2 SYGVKD. The CDR3 consists of 13 residues. The CDR3 is CAISSGFGEKLFF. The CDR3 DNA is TGTGCCATCAGTTCAGGGTTCGGTGAAAAACTGTTTTTT.

This clonotype was detected only a few times. V gene TRBV12-3 or TRBV12-4 combines with J gene TRBJ2-7, with D unresolved. The germline V and J ends were trimmed by 3 bases and 4 bases, with 16 bases remaining between them. This CDR3 is built from 15 residues. The DNA of the CDR3 is TGTGCCAGCAGTTTTGGGTCACCCCCCTCTTACGAGCAGTACTTC. Protein product: CASSFGSPPSYEQYF.

There are many counts of this clonotype. The gene calls are TRBV24-1 and TRBJ2-2; D unresolved. Trimming removed 7 bases at V and 3 bases at J, with 8 bases between. CDR1 is KGHDR, CDR2 SFDVKD, per germline. CDR3 size: 13 residues. CDR3 amino acids: CATSPFDTGELFF. The CDR3 nucleotides are TGTGCCACCAGCCCCTTTGACACCGGGGAGCTGTTTTTT.

This clonotype showed up just once. V gene TRBV4-1 combines with J gene TRBJ1-2; possibly TRBD1 for D (6 bases). Germline lookup yields CDR1 MGHRA and CDR2 YSYEKL. The CDR3 runs 15 residues. The V end was cut by 3 bases, the J end by 4 bases, with 15 bases between. Here the CDR3 reads CASSQVKDSPYGYTF. Here the CDR3 DNA reads TGCGCCAGCAGCCAGGTGAAGGACAGCCCCTATGGCTACACCTTC.

This clonotype came up many times. J is TRBJ2-3 and V is TRBV18; TRBD2 aligns across 10 bases. This CDR3 is built from 13 residues. Germline CDR1 KGHSH, CDR2 LQKENI. The J segment lost 7 bases and the V segment lost 5 bases, leaving 3 bases of the junction unmatched. This chain's CDR3 is CASSRTSGYTQYF. CDR3 DNA sequence: TGTGCCAGCTCAAGGACTAGCGGATATACGCAGTATTTT.

This clonotype came up a few times. The V gene is TRBV4-3, the J gene TRBJ1-1; 8 nucleotides agree with TRBD1. J was trimmed by 1 base and V by 5 bases; bases with no gene match: 9. This CDR3 is built from 16 residues. From germline, CDR1 is LGHNA and CDR2 YSLEER. In nucleotides, the CDR3 is TGCGCCAGCAGCACAGGACAGGGAGAGGGGAACACTGAAGCTTTCTTT. It is translated as CASSTGQGEGNTEAFF.

A few counts support this clonotype. The chain uses TRBV27 and TRBJ2-1; D is unclear. The CDR3 runs 14 residues. V lost 2 bases and J 6 bases, leaving 11 bases between the germline ends. The germline CDR1 and CDR2 sequences are MNHEY and SMNVEV (reference sequence). CDR3 region: CASSLSNYPNEQFF. CDR3 in DNA: TGTGCCAGCAGTTTAAGTAACTACCCCAATGAGCAGTTCTTC.

This clonotype came up a few times. V is TRBV12-3 or TRBV12-4 and J is TRBJ2-4; the D gene is possibly TRBD2 (6 bases). CDR3 size: 17 residues. The V end was cut by 2 bases, the J end by 1 base, with 15 bases between. Here the CDR3 DNA reads TGTGCCAGCAGTTTATTAGGCTCGGGGGTGGCCAAAAACATTCAGTACTTC. It specifies CASSLLGSGVAKNIQYF.

This clonotype was seen more than once but under ten times. The CDR3 sequence: CASSLAGTASTGELFF. The CDR3 bases are TGTGCCAGCAGCTTAGCCGGGACAGCGAGTACCGGGGAGCTGTTTTTT. The chain uses TRBV11-2 and TRBJ2-2, with 7 nucleotides matching TRBD1. V trimming: 1 base; J trimming: 5 bases; junction bases outside the gene matches: 7. Germline V CDR1 and CDR2: SGHAT, FQNNGV. CDR3 length: 16 residues.

This chain links TRBV20-1 with TRBJ2-7; D is unresolved. The CDR3 runs 15 residues. V was clipped by 6 bases and J by 4 bases, with 22 bases between them. Germline V gene data show CDR1 as DFQATT and CDR2 as SNEGSKA (reference sequence). CDR3 sequence (DNA): TGCAGTGCCCCTCCTCGAGGTCGCTCGACGTACGAGCAGTACTTC. Its protein is CSAPPRGRSTYEQYF.

The CDR3 spells CATFTGMGDTGELFF. CDR3 sequence (DNA): TGCGCCACCTTCACAGGGATGGGAGACACCGGGGAGCTGTTTTTT. This rearrangement joins TRBV5-1 to TRBJ2-2, with a possible D match to TRBD1 (6 bases). CDR1 and CDR2 from the germline V gene are SGHRS and YFSETQ. Trimming shortened V by 9 bases and J by 3 bases, and 18 bases separated the two germline ends. The CDR3 length is 15 residues.

This clonotype was counted a few times. The chain joins TRBV10-3 to TRBJ2-5; TRBD2 matches at 12 bases. The V and J ends lost 6 bases and 5 bases, in that order; junction bases with no gene match: 13. Germline CDR1 is ENHRY and CDR2 is SYGVKD. The CDR3 runs 17 residues. CDR3: CAISSNPSGRASETQYF. CDR3 coding DNA: TGTGCCATCAGCAGCAACCCTAGCGGGAGGGCCTCGGAGACCCAGTACTTC.